This T cell receptor beta chain was identified during a study of beta chain features in type 1 diabetes. General study points: Patients with type 1 diabetes carried fewer insertions and had more deletions at their VDJ junctions. The analysis here could not establish whether HLA type shapes TCRB rearrangement. cDNA-based sequencing might over-represent cells highly expressing TCR. Researchers report that Type 1 diabetes patients had moderately but significantly shorter TCRB CDR3s across all four CD4+ subsets.

Germline assignment: CDR1 SNHLY and CDR2 FYNNEI. This CDR3 contains 11 residues. V lost 8 bases to trimming and J lost 2 bases, with 6 bases between them. Investigators reverse transcribed all isolated RNA, so they sequenced expressed TCRB transcripts. This table comes from immunoSEQ multiplex PCR, and its TCRdb copy is limited to in-frame clones, with some not included. This sample has fewer than 400,000 clones, with around 8.5% found just once. Based on CD45RO/CCR7/CD25/CD127/CD95/CD27, CD4+ regulatory, stem cell-like memory, naive and central memory cells were sorted. This clone was seen repeatedly, ten times or more. As yet, its antigen is unknown.

The receptor comes from a man aged 25-40 years with type 1 diabetes. The chain employs TRBV2 and TRBJ2-5, with D maybe TRBD2 (6 bases). The specimen sequenced was central memory CD4+ T cells from blood. The CDR3 loop reads CASGGQETQYF. In DNA, the CDR3 is TGTGCCAGCGGGGGGCAAGAGACCCAGTACTTC.